This T cell receptor beta chain was sequenced during a study of blood T cells in healthy people across ages. The table lists this clonotype with a few counts. Primers used in a second PCR of about 7 to 12 cycles were a sample-barcoded 5' primer and a J-beta primer mix. TCRdb passed the 5' RACE reads through MiXCR, listing each CDR3 protein once. The sample has approximately 1.5 million distinct CDR3 sequences; almost 35% are singletons. J gave up 6 bases and V 4 bases, and 2 bases lay outside the gene matches. CDR3 length: 12 amino acids. Germline values: CDR1 SGHRS, CDR2 YFSETQ. The material sequenced was blood. The TCR was taken from a woman under 40 in good health. The V gene is TRBV5-1, the J gene TRBJ1-2, with 8 bases fitting TRBD1. CDR3 residues: CASSEDRDGYTF. The CDR3, as DNA: TGCGCCAGCAGCGAGGACAGGGATGGCTACACCTTC.